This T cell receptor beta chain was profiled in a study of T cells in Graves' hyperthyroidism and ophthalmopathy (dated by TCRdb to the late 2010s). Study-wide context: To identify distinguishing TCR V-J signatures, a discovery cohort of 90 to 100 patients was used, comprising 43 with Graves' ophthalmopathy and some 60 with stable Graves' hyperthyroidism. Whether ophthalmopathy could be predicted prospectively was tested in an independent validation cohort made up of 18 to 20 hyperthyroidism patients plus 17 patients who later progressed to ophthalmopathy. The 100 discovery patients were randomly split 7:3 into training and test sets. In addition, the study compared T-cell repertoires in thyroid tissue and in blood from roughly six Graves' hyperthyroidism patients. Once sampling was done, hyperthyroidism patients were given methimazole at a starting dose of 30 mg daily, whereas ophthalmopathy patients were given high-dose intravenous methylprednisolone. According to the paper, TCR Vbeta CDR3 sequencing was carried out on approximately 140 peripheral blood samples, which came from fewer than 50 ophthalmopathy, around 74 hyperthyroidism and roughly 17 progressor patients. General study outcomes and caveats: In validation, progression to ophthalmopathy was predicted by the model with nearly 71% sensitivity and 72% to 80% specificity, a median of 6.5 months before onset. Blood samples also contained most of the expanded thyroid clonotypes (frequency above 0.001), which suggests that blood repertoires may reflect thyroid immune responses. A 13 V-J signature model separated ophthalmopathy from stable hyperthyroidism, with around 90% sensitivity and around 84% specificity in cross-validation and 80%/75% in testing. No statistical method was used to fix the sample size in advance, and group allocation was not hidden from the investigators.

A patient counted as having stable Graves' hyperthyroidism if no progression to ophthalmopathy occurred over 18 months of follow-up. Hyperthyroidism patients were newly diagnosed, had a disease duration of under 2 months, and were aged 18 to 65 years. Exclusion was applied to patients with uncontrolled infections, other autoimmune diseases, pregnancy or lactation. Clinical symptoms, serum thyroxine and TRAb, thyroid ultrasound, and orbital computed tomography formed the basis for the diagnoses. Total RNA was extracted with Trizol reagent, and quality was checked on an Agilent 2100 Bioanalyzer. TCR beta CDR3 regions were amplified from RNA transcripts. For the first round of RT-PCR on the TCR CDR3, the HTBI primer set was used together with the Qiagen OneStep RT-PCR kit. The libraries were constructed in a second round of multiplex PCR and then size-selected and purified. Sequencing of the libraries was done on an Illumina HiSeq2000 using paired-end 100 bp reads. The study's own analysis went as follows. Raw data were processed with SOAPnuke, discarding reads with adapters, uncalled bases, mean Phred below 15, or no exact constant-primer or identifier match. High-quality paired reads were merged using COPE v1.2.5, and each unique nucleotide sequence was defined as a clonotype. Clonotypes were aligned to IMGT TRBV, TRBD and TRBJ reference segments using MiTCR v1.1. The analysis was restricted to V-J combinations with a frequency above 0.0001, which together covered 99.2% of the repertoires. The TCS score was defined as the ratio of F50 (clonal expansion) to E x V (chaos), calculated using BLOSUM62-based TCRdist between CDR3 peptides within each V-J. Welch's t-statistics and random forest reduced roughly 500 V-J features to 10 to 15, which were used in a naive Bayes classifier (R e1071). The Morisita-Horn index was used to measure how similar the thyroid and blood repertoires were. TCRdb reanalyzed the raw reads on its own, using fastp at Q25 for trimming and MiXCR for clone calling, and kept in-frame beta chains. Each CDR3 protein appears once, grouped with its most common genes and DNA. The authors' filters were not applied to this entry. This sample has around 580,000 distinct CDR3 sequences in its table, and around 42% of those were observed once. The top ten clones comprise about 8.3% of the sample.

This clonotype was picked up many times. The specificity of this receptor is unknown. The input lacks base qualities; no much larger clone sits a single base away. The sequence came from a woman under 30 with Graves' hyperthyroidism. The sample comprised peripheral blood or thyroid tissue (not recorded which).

The bases read TGTGCCAGCGCTGCGGGTAACACTGAAGCTTTCTTT. Its translation is CASAAGNTEAFF. The V and J genes are TRBV2 and TRBJ1-1; no D gene is confidently identified. For CDR1 and CDR2, the germline V gene lists SNHLY and FYNNEI. V is reduced by 8 bases and J by 2 bases, leaving a spacing of 9 bases between them. Reading from cysteine to phenylalanine, the CDR3 counts 12 amino acids. Just CDR3 DNA is preserved here, 36 bases in frame from base 1.